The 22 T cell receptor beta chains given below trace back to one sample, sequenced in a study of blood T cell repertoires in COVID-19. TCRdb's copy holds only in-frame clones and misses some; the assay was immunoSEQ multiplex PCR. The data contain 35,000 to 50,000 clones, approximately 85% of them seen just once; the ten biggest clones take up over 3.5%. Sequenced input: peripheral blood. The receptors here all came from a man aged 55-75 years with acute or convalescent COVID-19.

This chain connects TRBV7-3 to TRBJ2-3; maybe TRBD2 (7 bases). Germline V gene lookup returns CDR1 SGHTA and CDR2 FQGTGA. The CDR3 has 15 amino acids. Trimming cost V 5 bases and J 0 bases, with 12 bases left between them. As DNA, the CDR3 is TGTGCCAGCAGCCGAGGGGGGGCTAGCACAGATACGCAGTATTTT. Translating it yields CASSRGGASTDTQYF. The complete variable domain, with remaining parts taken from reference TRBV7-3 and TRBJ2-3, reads GAGVSQTPSNKVTEKGKYVELRCDPISGHTALYWYRQSLGQGPEFLIYFQGTGAADDSGLPNDRFFAVRPEGSVSTLKIQRTERGDSAVYLCASSRGGASTDTQYFGPGTRLTVL.

The CDR3 sequence: CSVDDRAKNIQYF. CDR3 DNA sequence: TGCAGCGTTGACGACAGAGCCAAAAACATTCAGTACTTC. This sequence joins TRBV29-1 and TRBJ2-4, with a possible D match to TRBD1 (5 bases). Trimming took 3 bases from V and 0 from J, leaving 6 bases between them. CDR3 length: 13 residues. Germline V gives CDR1 SQVTM, CDR2 ANQGSEA.

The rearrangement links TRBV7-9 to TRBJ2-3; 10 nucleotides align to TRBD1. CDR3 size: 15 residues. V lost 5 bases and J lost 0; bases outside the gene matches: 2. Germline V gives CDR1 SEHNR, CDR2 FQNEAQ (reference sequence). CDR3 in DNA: TGTGCCAGCAGCCGGACAGGGGGAAGCACAGATACGCAGTATTTT. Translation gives CASSRTGGSTDTQYF. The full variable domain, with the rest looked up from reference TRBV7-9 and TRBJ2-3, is DTGVSQNPRHKITKRGQNVTFRCDPISEHNRLYWYRQTLGQGPEFLTYFQNEAQLEKSRLLSDRFSAERPKGSFSTLEIQRTEQGDSAMYLCASSRTGGSTDTQYFGPGTRLTVL.

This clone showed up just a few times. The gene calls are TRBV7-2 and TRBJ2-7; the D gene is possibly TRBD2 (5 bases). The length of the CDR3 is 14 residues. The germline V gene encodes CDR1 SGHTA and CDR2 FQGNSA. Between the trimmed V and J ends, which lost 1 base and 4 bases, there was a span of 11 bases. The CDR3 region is CASSLVGEWYEQYF. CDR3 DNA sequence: TGTGCCAGCAGCTTAGTTGGGGAGTGGTACGAGCAGTACTTC. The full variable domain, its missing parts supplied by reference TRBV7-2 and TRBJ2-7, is GAGVSQSPSNKVTEKGKDVELRCDPISGHTALYWYRQSLGQGLEFLIYFQGNSAPDKSGLPSDRFSAERTGGSVSTLTIQRTQQEDSAVYLCASSLVGEWYEQYFGPGTRLTVT.

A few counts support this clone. In DNA, the CDR3 is TGTGCCAGCTCACTCCGGGGGACAGGGGGCCCAGGAAACACCATATATTTT. It specifies CASSLRGTGGPGNTIYF. V usage is TRBV18 and J usage is TRBJ1-3; TRBD1 matches 12 bases. This CDR3 spans 17 amino acids. V shed 4 bases, J shed 4 bases, and the junction held 8 bases outside the gene matches. Per the germline V gene, CDR1 is KGHSH and CDR2 is LQKENI. The entire variable domain, with the rest obtained from reference TRBV18 and TRBJ1-3, is as follows: NAGVMQNPRHLVRRRGQEARLRCSPMKGHSHVYWYRQLPEEGLKFMVYLQKENIIDESGMPKERFSAEFPKEGPSILRIQQVVRGDSAAYFCASSLRGTGGPGNTIYFGEGSWLTVV.

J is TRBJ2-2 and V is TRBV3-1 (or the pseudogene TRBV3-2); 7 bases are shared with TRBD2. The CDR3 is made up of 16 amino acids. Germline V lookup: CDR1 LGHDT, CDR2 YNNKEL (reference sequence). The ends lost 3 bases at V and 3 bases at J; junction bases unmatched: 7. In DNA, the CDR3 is TGTGCCAGCAGCCAGGCCGGGACTACCCACACCGGGGAGCTGTTTTTT. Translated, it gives CASSQAGTTHTGELFF.

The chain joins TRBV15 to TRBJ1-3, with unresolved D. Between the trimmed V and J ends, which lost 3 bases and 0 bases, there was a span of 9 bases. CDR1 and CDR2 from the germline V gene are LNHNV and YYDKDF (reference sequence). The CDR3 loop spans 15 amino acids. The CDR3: CATSREVYSGNTIYF. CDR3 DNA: TGTGCCACCAGCAGGGAGGTGTACTCTGGAAACACCATATATTTT. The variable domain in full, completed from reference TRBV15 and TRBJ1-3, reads DAMVIQNPRYQVTQFGKPVTLSCSQTLNHNVMYWYQQKSSQAPKLLFHYYDKDFNNEADTPDNFQSRRPNTSFCFLDIRSPGLGDTAMYLCATSREVYSGNTIYFGEGSWLTVV.

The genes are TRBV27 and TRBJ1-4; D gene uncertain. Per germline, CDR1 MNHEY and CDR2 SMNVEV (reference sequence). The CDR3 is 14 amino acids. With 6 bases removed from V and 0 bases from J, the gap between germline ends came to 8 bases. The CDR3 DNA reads TGTGCCAGCAGCCTCGTAGCAACTAATGAAAAACTGTTTTTT. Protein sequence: CASSLVATNEKLFF.

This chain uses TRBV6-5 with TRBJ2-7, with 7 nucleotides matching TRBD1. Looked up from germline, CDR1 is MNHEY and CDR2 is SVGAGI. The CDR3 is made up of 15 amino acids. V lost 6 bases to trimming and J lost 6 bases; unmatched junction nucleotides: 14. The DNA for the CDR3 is TGTGCCAGCAGCGGCCGGGACAGTGCCCTCGCCGAGCAGTACTTC. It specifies CASSGRDSALAEQYF.

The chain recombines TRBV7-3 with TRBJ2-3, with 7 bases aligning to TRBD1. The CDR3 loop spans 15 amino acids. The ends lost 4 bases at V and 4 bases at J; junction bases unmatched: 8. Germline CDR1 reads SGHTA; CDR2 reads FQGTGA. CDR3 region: CASSSGVGGPDTQYF. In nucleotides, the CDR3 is TGTGCCAGCAGCTCTGGGGTAGGGGGCCCAGATACGCAGTATTTT.

The CDR3 reads CSARGGAEQYF. The DNA for the CDR3 is TGCAGTGCTAGGGGGGGGGCCGAGCAGTATTTT. V gene TRBV20-1 combines with J gene TRBJ2-3; perhaps TRBD2 as D (7 bases). Germline V lookup: CDR1 DFQATT, CDR2 SNEGSKA (reference sequence). The CDR3 covers 11 residues. The ends were cut back, 3 bases at V and 11 bases at J, with 12 bases in the middle.

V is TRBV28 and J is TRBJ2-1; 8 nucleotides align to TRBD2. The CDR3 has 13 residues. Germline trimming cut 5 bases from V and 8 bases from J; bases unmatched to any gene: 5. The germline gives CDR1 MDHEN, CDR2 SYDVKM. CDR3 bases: TGTGCCAGCAGTCCCGGACTAGCCTATGAGCAGTTCTTC. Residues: CASSPGLAYEQFF.

DNA of the CDR3: TGTGCCAGCAAAAGAGGACAGGGAGGGGAAGCTTTCTTT. Its translation: CASKRGQGGEAFF. V is TRBV6-5 and J is TRBJ1-1, with 8 nucleotides matching TRBD1. This CDR3 has 13 amino acids. Germline V CDR1 and CDR2: MNHEY, SVGAGI. V lost 7 bases, J lost 8 bases, and 9 bases stayed unmatched.

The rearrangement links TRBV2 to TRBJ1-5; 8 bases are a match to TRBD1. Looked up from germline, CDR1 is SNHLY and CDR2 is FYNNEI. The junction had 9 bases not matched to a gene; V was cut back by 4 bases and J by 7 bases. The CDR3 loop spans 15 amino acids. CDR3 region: CASSGGQGGGQPQHF. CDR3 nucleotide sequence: TGTGCCAGCAGTGGAGGACAGGGAGGGGGGCAGCCCCAGCATTTT.

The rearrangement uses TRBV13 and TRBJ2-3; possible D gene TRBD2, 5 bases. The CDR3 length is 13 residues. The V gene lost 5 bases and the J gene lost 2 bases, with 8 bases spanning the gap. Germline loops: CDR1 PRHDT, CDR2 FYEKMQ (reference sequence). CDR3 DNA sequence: TGTGCCAGCAGCCCGGGGTCCACAGATACGCAGTATTTT. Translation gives CASSPGSTDTQYF.

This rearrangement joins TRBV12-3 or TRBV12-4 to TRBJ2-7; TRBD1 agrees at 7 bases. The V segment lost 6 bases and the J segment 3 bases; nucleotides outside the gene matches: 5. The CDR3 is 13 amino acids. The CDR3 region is CASRPTGSYEQYF. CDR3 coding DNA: TGTGCCAGCAGGCCGACAGGGAGCTACGAGCAGTACTTC.

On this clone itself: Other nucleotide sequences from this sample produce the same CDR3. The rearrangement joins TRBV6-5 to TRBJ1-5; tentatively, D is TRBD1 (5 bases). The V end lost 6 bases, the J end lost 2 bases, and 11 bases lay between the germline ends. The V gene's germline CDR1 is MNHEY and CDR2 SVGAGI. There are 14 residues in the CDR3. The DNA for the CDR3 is TGTGCCAGCAGCTCGCGGGGGGGCAATCAGCCCCAGCATTTT. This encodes CASSSRGGNQPQHF.

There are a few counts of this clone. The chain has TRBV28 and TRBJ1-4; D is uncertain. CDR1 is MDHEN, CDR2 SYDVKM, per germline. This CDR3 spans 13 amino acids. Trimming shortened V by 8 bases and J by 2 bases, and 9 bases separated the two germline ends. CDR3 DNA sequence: TGTGCCAGCGGAGGAGGGACTAATGAAAAACTGTTTTTT. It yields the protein CASGGGTNEKLFF.

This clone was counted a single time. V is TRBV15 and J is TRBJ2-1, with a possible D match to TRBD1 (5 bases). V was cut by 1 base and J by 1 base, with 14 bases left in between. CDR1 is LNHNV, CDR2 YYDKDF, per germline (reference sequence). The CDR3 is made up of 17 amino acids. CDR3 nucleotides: TGTGCCACCAGCAGAGGGGCTTCAGGGAAGTCCTACAATGAGCAGTTCTTC. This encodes CATSRGASGKSYNEQFF.

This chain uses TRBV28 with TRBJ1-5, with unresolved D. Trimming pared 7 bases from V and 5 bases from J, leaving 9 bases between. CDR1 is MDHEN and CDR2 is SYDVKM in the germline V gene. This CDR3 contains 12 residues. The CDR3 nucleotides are TGTGCCAGCAAAACGGGGTATCAGCCCCAGCATTTT. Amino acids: CASKTGYQPQHF.

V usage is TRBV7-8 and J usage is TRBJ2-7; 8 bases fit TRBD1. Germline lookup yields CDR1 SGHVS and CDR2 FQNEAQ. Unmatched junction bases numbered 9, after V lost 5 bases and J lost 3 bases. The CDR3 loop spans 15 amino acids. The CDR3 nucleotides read TGTGCCAGCAGCGGGGGGACAGGACCGATCTACGAGCAGTACTTC. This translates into CASSGGTGPIYEQYF. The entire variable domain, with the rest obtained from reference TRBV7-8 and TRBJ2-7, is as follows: GAGVSQSPRYKVAKRGQDVALRCDPISGHVSLFWYQQALGQGPEFLTYFQNEAQLDKSGLPSDRFFAERPEGSVSTLKIQRTQQEDSAVYLCASSGGTGPIYEQYFGPGTRLTVT.

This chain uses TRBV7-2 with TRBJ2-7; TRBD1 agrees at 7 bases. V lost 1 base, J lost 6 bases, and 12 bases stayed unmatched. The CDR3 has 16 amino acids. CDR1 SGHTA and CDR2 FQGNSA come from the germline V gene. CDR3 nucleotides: TGTGCCAGCAGCTTAGATAGGCCGGGACAGAACGCCGAGCAGTACTTC. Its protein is CASSLDRPGQNAEQYF.